The entry below describes one TCR beta chain. Its antigen is as yet unknown. TCRdb re-analysed the reads in MiXCR, keeping a single row per CDR3 protein. The table records about 270,000 distinct CDR3 sequences, less than 25% of them present only once. This sample stems from a study of T cell repertoires in cytomegalovirus infection. Across the whole study: Signatures in public TCR beta sequences pointed to both CMV infection and matching HLA type. The study's findings and limits: CMV-specific HLA-C-restricted TCR beta clonotypes dominated the ex vivo response.

The germline CDR1 and CDR2 sequences are MDHEN and SYDVKM. This CDR3 is built from 10 residues. Trimming took off 8 bases at V and 10 bases at J, with 9 bases between the two ends. This sequence originates from a human donor in good health (CMV status not recorded). Some clones in this sample may be carry-over from other donors' samples. The sequences come from cultured PBMCs, collected from culture after CMV antigen stimulation. The chain employs TRBV28 and TRBJ2-1; D is unresolved. The CDR3 loop is CASSYGEQFF. In DNA, the CDR3 is TGTGCCAGCTCCTATGGCGAGCAGTTCTTC.